This T cell receptor beta chain is drawn from a study of PD-1 blockade in classical Hodgkin lymphoma. Clones were read by immunoSEQ multiplex PCR, and TCRdb kept only the in-frame ones, dropping some. The sample yields 4,500 or so clones, around 74% seen once. Time point of the sample: cycle 4 day 1 (C4D1), after more than five weeks of nivolumab. With no exception, relapse followed autologous stem cell transplantation in all patients, and brentuximab vedotin exposure varied. Thawed PBMCs underwent magnetic negative selection to obtain purified CD8+ T cells. This clone came up once. What it binds is unknown. The CDR3 is made up of 17 amino acids. The junction had 7 bases not matched to a gene; V was cut back by 2 bases and J by 1 base. Looked up from germline, CDR1 is SNHLY and CDR2 is FYNNEI. Study findings and constraints: Prior to therapy, complete responders displayed diversity much like that of newly diagnosed patients.

Source: CD8+ T cells from blood, taken before the fourth cycle of nivolumab. The chain has TRBV2 and TRBJ2-3; 9 nucleotides line up with TRBD2. The TCR originated in a human donor with classical Hodgkin lymphoma. The CDR3 sequence is CASSEWISGGGTDTQYF. DNA for the CDR3: TGTGCCAGCAGTGAATGGATTAGCGGGGGCGGCACAGATACGCAGTATTTT.